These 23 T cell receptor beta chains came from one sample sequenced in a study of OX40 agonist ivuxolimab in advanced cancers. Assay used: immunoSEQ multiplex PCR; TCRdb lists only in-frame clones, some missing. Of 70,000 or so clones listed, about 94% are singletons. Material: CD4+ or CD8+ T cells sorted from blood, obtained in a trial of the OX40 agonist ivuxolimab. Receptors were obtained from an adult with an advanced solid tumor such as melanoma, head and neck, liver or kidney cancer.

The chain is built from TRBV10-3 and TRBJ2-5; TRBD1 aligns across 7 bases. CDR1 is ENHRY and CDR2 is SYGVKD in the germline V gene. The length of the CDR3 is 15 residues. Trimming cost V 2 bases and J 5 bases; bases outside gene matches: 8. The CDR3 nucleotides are TGTGCCATCAGTGAGCCCGACAGGGTCGGGGAGACCCAGTACTTC. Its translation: CAISEPDRVGETQYF.

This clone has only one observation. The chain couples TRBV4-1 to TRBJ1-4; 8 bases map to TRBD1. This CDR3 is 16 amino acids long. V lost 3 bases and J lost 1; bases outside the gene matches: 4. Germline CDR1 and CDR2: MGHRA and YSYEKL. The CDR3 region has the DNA TGCGCCAGCAGCCATCCAGGACAGGGAACTAATGAAAAACTGTTTTTT. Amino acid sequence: CASSHPGQGTNEKLFF.

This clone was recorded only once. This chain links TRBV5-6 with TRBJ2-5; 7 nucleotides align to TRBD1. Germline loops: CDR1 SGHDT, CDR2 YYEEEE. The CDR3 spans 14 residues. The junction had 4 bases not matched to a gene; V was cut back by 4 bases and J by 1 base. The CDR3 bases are TGTGCCAGCAGCCCGGGACAGTTCCAAGAGACCCAGTACTTC. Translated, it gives CASSPGQFQETQYF.

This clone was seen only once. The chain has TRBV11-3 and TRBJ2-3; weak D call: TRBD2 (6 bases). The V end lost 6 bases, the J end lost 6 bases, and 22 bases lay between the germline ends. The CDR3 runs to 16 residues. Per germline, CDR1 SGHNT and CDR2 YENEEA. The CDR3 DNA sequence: TGTGCCAGCAGTCCCGATGTCAGGGTCGGGAGTGATACGCAGTATTTT. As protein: CASSPDVRVGSDTQYF. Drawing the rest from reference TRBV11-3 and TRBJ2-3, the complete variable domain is EAGVVQSPRYKIIEKKQPVAFWCNPISGHNTLYWYLQNLGQGPELLIRYENEEAVDDSQLPKDRFSAERLKGVDSTLKIQPAELGDSAVYLCASSPDVRVGSDTQYFGPGTRLTVL.

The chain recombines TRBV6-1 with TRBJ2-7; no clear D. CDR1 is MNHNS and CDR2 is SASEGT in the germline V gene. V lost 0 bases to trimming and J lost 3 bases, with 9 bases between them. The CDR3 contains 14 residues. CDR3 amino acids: CASSEAGTHYEQYF. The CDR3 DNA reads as TGTGCCAGCAGTGAAGCGGGTACCCACTACGAGCAGTACTTC.

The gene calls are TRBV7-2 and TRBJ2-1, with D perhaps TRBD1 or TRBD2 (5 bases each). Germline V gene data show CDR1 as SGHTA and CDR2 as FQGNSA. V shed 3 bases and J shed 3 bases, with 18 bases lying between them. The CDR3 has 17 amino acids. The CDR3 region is CASSFPVPGTFYNEQFF. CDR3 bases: TGTGCCAGCAGCTTTCCCGTCCCCGGGACCTTCTACAATGAGCAGTTCTTC.

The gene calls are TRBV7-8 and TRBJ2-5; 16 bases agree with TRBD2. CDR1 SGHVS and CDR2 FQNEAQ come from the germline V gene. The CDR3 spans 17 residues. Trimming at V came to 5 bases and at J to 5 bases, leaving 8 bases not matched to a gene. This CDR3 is CASSPGLAGGTWETQYF. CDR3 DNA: TGTGCCAGCAGCCCGGGACTAGCGGGGGGGACGTGGGAGACCCAGTACTTC.

This CDR3 reads CASSLVAGTTTDTQYF. The CDR3 DNA sequence: TGTGCCAGCAGCTTAGTAGCCGGGACCACCACAGATACGCAGTATTTT. This chain joins TRBV7-8 and TRBJ2-3; D may correspond to TRBD1 or TRBD2 (5 bases each). The germline V gene encodes CDR1 SGHVS and CDR2 FQNEAQ. The CDR3 is 16 residues long. Trimming cost V 1 base and J 2 bases, with 13 bases left between them.

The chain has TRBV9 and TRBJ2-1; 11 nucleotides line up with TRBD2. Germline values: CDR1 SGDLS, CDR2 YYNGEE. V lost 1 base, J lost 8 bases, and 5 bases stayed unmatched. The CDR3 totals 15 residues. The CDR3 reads CASSVSLAGGYEQFF. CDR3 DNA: TGTGCCAGCAGCGTAAGCCTAGCGGGGGGCTATGAGCAGTTCTTC.

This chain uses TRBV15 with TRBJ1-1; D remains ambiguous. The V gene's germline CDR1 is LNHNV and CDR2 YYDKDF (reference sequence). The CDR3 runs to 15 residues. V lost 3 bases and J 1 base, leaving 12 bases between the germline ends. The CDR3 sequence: CATSSYVEGNTEAFF. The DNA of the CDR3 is TGTGCCACCAGCAGTTACGTAGAGGGGAACACTGAAGCTTTCTTT.

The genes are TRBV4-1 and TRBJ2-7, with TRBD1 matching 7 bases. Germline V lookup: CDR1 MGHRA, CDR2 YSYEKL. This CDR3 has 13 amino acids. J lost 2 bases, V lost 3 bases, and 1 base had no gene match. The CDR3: CASSQGQTYEQYF. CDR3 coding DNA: TGCGCCAGCAGCCAGGGACAGACCTACGAGCAGTACTTC.

The CDR3 sequence: CASSMGQGAVHEQYF. DNA for the CDR3: TGTGCCAGTAGTATGGGACAGGGGGCGGTCCACGAGCAGTACTTC. V is TRBV19 and J is TRBJ2-7; 12 positions match TRBD1. The germline gives CDR1 LNHDA, CDR2 SQIVND (reference sequence). The trim removed 3 bases at V and 5 bases at J, leaving 5 bases unmatched. The CDR3 covers 15 residues.

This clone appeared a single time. The CDR3 protein is CASSAGQSYEQYF. The CDR3 bases are TGCGCCAGCAGCGCGGGACAGTCCTACGAGCAGTACTTC. The J gene is TRBJ2-7, the V gene TRBV5-1; D may be TRBD1 (7 bases). This CDR3 region has 13 residues. V was cut by 4 bases and J by 1 base, with 9 bases left in between. From germline, CDR1 is SGHRS and CDR2 YFSETQ. Full variable domain (outside the CDR3, taken from reference TRBV5-1 and TRBJ2-7): KAGVTQTPRYLIKTRGQQVTLSCSPISGHRSVSWYQQTPGQGLQFLFEYFSETQRNKGNFPGRFSGRQFSNSRSEMNVSTLELGDSALYLCASSAGQSYEQYFGPGTRLTVT.

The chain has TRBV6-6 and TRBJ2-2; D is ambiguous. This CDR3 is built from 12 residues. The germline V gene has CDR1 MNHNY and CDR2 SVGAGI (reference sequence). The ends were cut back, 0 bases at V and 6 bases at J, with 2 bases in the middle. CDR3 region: CASSYSAGELFF. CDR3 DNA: TGTGCCAGCAGTTACTCTGCCGGGGAGCTGTTTTTT.

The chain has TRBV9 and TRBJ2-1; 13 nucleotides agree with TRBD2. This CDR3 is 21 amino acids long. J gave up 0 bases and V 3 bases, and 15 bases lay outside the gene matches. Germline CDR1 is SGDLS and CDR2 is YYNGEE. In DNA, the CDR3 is TGTGCCAGCAGCGGCATAAATGGGGGACTAGCGGGGCCTAGCTCCTACAATGAGCAGTTCTTC. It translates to CASSGINGGLAGPSSYNEQFF.

CDR3 coding DNA: TGTGCCAGCAGCTCCAGACAGGCGGTCTACAATGAGCAGTTCTTC. This translates into CASSSRQAVYNEQFF. The chain employs TRBV11-3 and TRBJ2-1; TRBD1 might be the D (6 bases). The CDR3 contains 15 residues. V was shortened by 4 bases and J by 3 bases, with 13 bases between the two germline ends. The V gene's germline CDR1 is SGHNT and CDR2 YENEEA. Full variable domain (remainder filled in from reference TRBV11-3 and TRBJ2-1): EAGVVQSPRYKIIEKKQPVAFWCNPISGHNTLYWYLQNLGQGPELLIRYENEEAVDDSQLPKDRFSAERLKGVDSTLKIQPAELGDSAVYLCASSSRQAVYNEQFFGPGTRLTVL.

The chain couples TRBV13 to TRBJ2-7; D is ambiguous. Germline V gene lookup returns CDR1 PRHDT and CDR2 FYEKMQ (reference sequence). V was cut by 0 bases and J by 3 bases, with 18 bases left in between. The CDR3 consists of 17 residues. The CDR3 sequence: CASSLGQKGRKNYEQYF. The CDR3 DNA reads TGTGCCAGCAGCTTAGGCCAAAAAGGGCGTAAGAACTACGAGCAGTACTTC.

CDR3 in DNA: TGTGCCAGCAGCTATGACACCGGGGAGCTGTTTTTT. Its protein product is CASSYDTGELFF. The chain combines TRBV11-2 with TRBJ2-2; D gene ambiguous. The CDR3 extends over 12 amino acids. Per germline, CDR1 SGHAT and CDR2 FQNNGV. Trimming took 4 bases from V and 3 from J, leaving 3 bases between them.

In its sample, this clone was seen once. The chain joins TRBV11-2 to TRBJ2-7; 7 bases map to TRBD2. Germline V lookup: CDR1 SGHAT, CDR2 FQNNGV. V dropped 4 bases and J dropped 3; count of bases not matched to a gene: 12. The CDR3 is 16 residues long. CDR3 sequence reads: CASSSAPSGANYEQYF. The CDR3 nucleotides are TGTGCCAGCAGCTCGGCCCCCAGCGGGGCTAACTACGAGCAGTACTTC.

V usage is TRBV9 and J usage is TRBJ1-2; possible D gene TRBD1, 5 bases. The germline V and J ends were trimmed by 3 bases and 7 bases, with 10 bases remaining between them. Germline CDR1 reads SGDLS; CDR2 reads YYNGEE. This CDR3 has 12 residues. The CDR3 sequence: CASSAGLIGYTF. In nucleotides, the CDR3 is TGTGCCAGCAGCGCAGGGTTGATTGGCTACACCTTC.

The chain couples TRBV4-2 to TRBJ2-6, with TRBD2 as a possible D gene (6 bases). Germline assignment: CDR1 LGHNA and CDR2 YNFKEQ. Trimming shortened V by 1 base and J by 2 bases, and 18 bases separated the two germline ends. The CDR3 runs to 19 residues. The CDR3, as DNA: TGTGCCAGCAGCCAAGTATGGGCTAGCGTGGACCCTGGGGCCAACGTCCTGACTTTC. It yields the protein CASSQVWASVDPGANVLTF.

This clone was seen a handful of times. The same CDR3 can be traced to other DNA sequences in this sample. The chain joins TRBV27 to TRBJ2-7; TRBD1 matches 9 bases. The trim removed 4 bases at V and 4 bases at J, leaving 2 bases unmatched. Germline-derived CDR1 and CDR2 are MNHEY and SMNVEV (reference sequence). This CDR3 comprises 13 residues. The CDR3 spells CASSSGQGYEQYF. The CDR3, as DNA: TGTGCCAGCAGTTCTGGACAGGGGTACGAGCAGTACTTC.

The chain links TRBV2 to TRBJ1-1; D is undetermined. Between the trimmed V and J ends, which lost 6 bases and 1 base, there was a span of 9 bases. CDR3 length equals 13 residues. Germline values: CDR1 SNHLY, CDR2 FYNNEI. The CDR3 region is CASRAGQNTEAFF. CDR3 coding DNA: TGTGCCAGCAGAGCTGGGCAGAACACTGAAGCTTTCTTT.